The TCR beta chain under discussion was sequenced for a study of blood T cell repertoires in COVID-19. Study-wide context: Specimens from acute and convalescent COVID-19 originated in the United States, Italy and Spain. Sources were T cells, B-cell-depleted T cells, or PBMCs; the material itself was cDNA or gDNA.

This CDR3 spans 14 amino acids. Trimming took 9 bases from V and 4 from J, leaving 15 bases between them. In germline, CDR1 is KGHDR, CDR2 SFDVKD. Some clones are missing from TCRdb's copy, which holds only in-frame ones; the method was immunoSEQ multiplex PCR. The data hold more than 100,000 clones, with 85% to 90% observed a single time. V is TRBV24-1 and J is TRBJ2-1; no firm D call. The receptor was derived from a human donor in a cohort sampled during active COVID-19. Sample: peripheral blood. The CDR3 DNA reads TGTGCCACCTCGAGAACCGAACTTTACAATGAGCAGTTCTTC. It yields the protein CATSRTELYNEQFF.